Shown below are 25 T cell receptor beta chains from a single sample sequenced in a study of blood T cell repertoires in COVID-19. Clones were sequenced by immunoSEQ multiplex PCR, and TCRdb holds only the in-frame ones, with some missing. The sample records approximately 65,000 clones, about 86% being singletons. The sequenced sample consisted of peripheral blood. The receptors stem from a man in his forties with acute or convalescent COVID-19.

CDR3 coding DNA: TGTGCCAGCAGTTACCGGGACAGGGTTGGGACTGAAGCTTTCTTT. This gives the protein CASSYRDRVGTEAFF. The genes are TRBV6-5 and TRBJ1-1; TRBD1 agrees at 9 bases. The CDR3 contains 15 residues. Germline loops: CDR1 MNHEY, CDR2 SVGAGI. V shed 2 bases, J shed 5 bases, and the junction held 6 bases outside the gene matches.

The rearrangement links TRBV11-2 to TRBJ1-1, with D perhaps matching TRBD1 (6 bases). V shed 4 bases and J shed 0 bases, with 9 bases lying between them. The length of the CDR3 is 14 residues. CDR1 and CDR2 from the germline V gene are SGHAT and FQNNGV. In DNA, the CDR3 is TGTGCCAGCAGCTACAGGGTTTTGAACACTGAAGCTTTCTTT. It translates to CASSYRVLNTEAFF.

This clone was observed a single time. V usage is TRBV5-4 and J usage is TRBJ2-1; D unresolved. CDR1 is SGHNT, CDR2 YYREEE, per germline (reference sequence). The CDR3 contains 15 residues. V gave up 2 bases and J gave up 0 bases, with 9 bases separating them. CDR3 sequence reads: CASSLGASSYNEQFF. The CDR3 DNA sequence: TGTGCCAGCAGCTTAGGTGCTAGCTCCTACAATGAGCAGTTCTTC.

This clone has a single count. This chain's CDR3 is CASSPGTSKGQFF. CDR3 nucleotides: TGTGCCAGCAGCCCCGGGACTAGCAAAGGGCAGTTCTTC. The rearrangement links TRBV3-1 (or the pseudogene TRBV3-2) to TRBJ2-1; 9 bases map to TRBD2. V shed 4 bases, J shed 12 bases, and the junction held 7 bases outside the gene matches. This CDR3 has 13 amino acids. Germline V lookup: CDR1 LGHDT, CDR2 YNNKEL (reference sequence).

The J gene is TRBJ1-5, the V gene TRBV6-5; TRBD1 matches 7 bases. Germline CDR1 MNHEY, CDR2 SVGAGI. The V gene end was trimmed by 6 bases and the J gene end by 5 bases; junction bases not matched to a gene: 10. The CDR3 loop spans 15 amino acids. CDR3 coding DNA: TGTGCCAGCAGGGCCGGGACAGCAATTCATCAGCCCCAGCATTTT. Its translation: CASRAGTAIHQPQHF.

The V gene is TRBV5-1, the J gene TRBJ1-2; 7 bases line up with TRBD1. This CDR3 region has 14 residues. Germline CDR1 is SGHRS and CDR2 is YFSETQ. The V segment lost 2 bases and the J segment 8 bases; nucleotides outside the gene matches: 9. The CDR3: CASSLGDRAVGYTF. The CDR3 nucleotides read TGCGCCAGCAGCTTAGGCGACAGGGCTGTGGGCTACACCTTC.

This clone has just a few counts. This chain links TRBV5-4 with TRBJ2-5; a possible D gene is TRBD2 (6 bases). Per germline, CDR1 SGHNT and CDR2 YYREEE (reference sequence). This CDR3 spans 13 amino acids. V gave up 4 bases and J gave up 2 bases, with 9 bases separating them. DNA of the CDR3: TGTGCCAGCAGCGGGGGGTTGCAAGAGACCCAGTACTTC. It is translated as CASSGGLQETQYF.

This clone was picked up a small number of times. The chain links TRBV3-1 (or the pseudogene TRBV3-2) to TRBJ2-5, with D perhaps TRBD2 (6 bases). With 5 bases removed from V and 4 bases from J, the gap between germline ends came to 14 bases. CDR1 LGHDT and CDR2 YNNKEL come from the germline V gene (reference sequence). This CDR3 comprises 14 residues. This chain's CDR3 is CASSDRGTGETQYF. The CDR3 nucleotides read TGTGCCAGCAGCGACCGCGGGACTGGAGAGACCCAGTACTTC.

The chain links TRBV4-1 to TRBJ1-2, with D hard to call. Deletions cut 0 bases from V and 6 bases from J, with 14 bases between. Germline V gives CDR1 MGHRA, CDR2 YSYEKL. The CDR3 has 15 amino acids. CDR3 coding DNA: TGCGCCAGCAGCCAAGATGAGGGCTTAAGAGATGGCTACACCTTC. It is translated as CASSQDEGLRDGYTF.

The rearrangement links TRBV6-6 to TRBJ1-2; TRBD1 matches at 10 bases. J was trimmed by 2 bases and V by 6 bases; bases with no gene match: 3. The germline CDR1 and CDR2 sequences are MNHNY and SVGAGI (reference sequence). This CDR3 region has 14 residues. This CDR3 is CASREGQGNYGYTF. The CDR3 DNA reads as TGTGCCAGCAGAGAGGGACAGGGGAACTATGGCTACACCTTC.

This clone was seen a single time. The chain uses TRBV3-1 (or the pseudogene TRBV3-2) and TRBJ1-3; TRBD1 aligns across 8 bases. V trimming: 3 bases; J trimming: 4 bases; junction bases outside the gene matches: 2. Germline CDR1 LGHDT, CDR2 YNNKEL (reference sequence). This CDR3 comprises 14 residues. Here the CDR3 DNA reads TGTGCCAGCAGCCATGGGGACAGGGGAAACACCATATATTTT. This translates into CASSHGDRGNTIYF.

The chain has TRBV7-2 and TRBJ2-1, with 9 bases identical to TRBD2. The V gene end was trimmed by 5 bases and the J gene end by 4 bases; junction bases not matched to a gene: 6. The CDR3 is 15 amino acids. Per the germline V gene, CDR1 is SGHTA and CDR2 is FQGNSA. This chain's CDR3 is CASSTRLADYNEQFF. The CDR3 DNA is TGTGCCAGCAGCACCCGACTAGCGGATTACAATGAGCAGTTCTTC.

The V and J genes are TRBV9 and TRBJ2-3; a weak D match, TRBD2 (7 bases). The CDR3 sequence is 15 residues long. The ends were cut back, 3 bases at V and 1 base at J, with 12 bases in the middle. Per germline, CDR1 SGDLS and CDR2 YYNGEE. CDR3 nucleotide sequence: TGTGCCAGCAGCGCGGGGGGCGGGGGCACAGATACGCAGTATTTT. This encodes CASSAGGGGTDTQYF. The full variable domain, in which reference TRBV9 and TRBJ2-3 provide the parts outside the CDR3, is DSGVTQTPKHLITATGQRVTLRCSPRSGDLSVYWYQQSLDQGLQFLIQYYNGEERAKGNILERFSAQQFPDLHSELNLSSLELGDSALYFCASSAGGGGTDTQYFGPGTRLTVL.

The chain is built from TRBV28 and TRBJ1-1; D gene ambiguous. The CDR3 is 12 amino acids. The germline gives CDR1 MDHEN, CDR2 SYDVKM. Trimming removed 1 base from V and 8 bases from J, with 8 bases in between. CDR3 residues: CASSLSRVEAFF. Here the CDR3 DNA reads TGTGCCAGCAGTTTATCGAGGGTCGAAGCTTTCTTT.

V gene TRBV5-1 combines with J gene TRBJ2-5; 8 positions agree with TRBD2. The CDR3 sequence is 14 residues long. After removal of 6 bases from V and 4 bases from J, the junction contained 8 bases not matched to a gene. The germline gives CDR1 SGHRS, CDR2 YFSETQ. CDR3 nucleotides: TGCGCCAGCACCGTCGGGGGGGCGGGAGAGACCCAGTACTTC. Its protein is CASTVGGAGETQYF. The full variable domain, completed using reference TRBV5-1 and TRBJ2-5, is KAGVTQTPRYLIKTRGQQVTLSCSPISGHRSVSWYQQTPGQGLQFLFEYFSETQRNKGNFPGRFSGRQFSNSRSEMNVSTLELGDSALYLCASTVGGAGETQYFGPGTRLLVL.

In this sample, this clone turned up once. The chain employs TRBV6-5 and TRBJ2-7; 11 bases match TRBD2. V lost 2 bases and J lost 3; bases outside the gene matches: 6. The CDR3 totals 16 residues. Germline CDR1 is MNHEY and CDR2 is SVGAGI. The CDR3 reads CASSYETSGANYEQYF. In DNA, the CDR3 is TGTGCCAGCAGTTACGAGACTAGCGGGGCTAACTACGAGCAGTACTTC.

This clone was seen more than once but under ten times. The V and J genes are TRBV7-9 and TRBJ1-5; D not certain. CDR1 is SEHNR, CDR2 FQNEAQ, per germline (reference sequence). The CDR3 consists of 13 residues. With 5 bases removed from V and 6 bases from J, the gap between germline ends came to 11 bases. The CDR3 nucleotides are TGTGCCAGCAGCGCAGAACCCTTTCAGCCCCAGCATTTT. It yields the protein CASSAEPFQPQHF.

The chain carries TRBV5-4 and TRBJ1-1; the D gene is possibly TRBD1 (5 bases). The CDR3 consists of 15 residues. The V and J ends lost 2 bases and 6 bases respectively, with 17 bases between them. Germline V gene data show CDR1 as SGHNT and CDR2 as YYREEE (reference sequence). This chain's CDR3 is CASSFVGGLFAEAFF. CDR3 coding DNA: TGTGCCAGCAGCTTCGTGGGGGGTTTGTTCGCTGAAGCTTTCTTT. Based on the CDR3 plus reference TRBV5-4 and TRBJ1-1, the full variable domain is ETGVTQSPTHLIKTRGQQVTLRCSSQSGHNTVSWYQQALGQGPQFIFQYYREEENGRGNFPPRFSGLQFPNYSSELNVNALELDDSALYLCASSFVGGLFAEAFFGQGTRLTVV.

CDR3 DNA sequence: TGTGCCAGCACCCGGGATGTGGGAGGGGTCGAGCAGTACTTC. It specifies CASTRDVGGVEQYF. The J gene is TRBJ2-7, the V gene TRBV5-5; 7 positions match TRBD2. The germline CDR1 and CDR2 sequences are SGHKS and YYEKEE (reference sequence). Losses at the gene ends were 6 bases for V and 6 bases for J; bases not matched to a gene: 12. The CDR3 runs to 14 residues.

The chain recombines TRBV7-9 with TRBJ2-7, with D possibly matching TRBD2 (6 bases). The length of the CDR3 is 18 residues. The germline gives CDR1 SEHNR, CDR2 FQNEAQ (reference sequence). Trimming pared 5 bases from V and 0 bases from J, leaving 23 bases between. DNA for the CDR3: TGTGCCAGCAGCGCGGAGGGGACCTGGACGGTTGCCTCCTACGAGCAGTACTTC. Translating it yields CASSAEGTWTVASYEQYF. Drawing the rest from reference TRBV7-9 and TRBJ2-7, the complete variable domain is DTGVSQNPRHKITKRGQNVTFRCDPISEHNRLYWYRQTLGQGPEFLTYFQNEAQLEKSRLLSDRFSAERPKGSFSTLEIQRTEQGDSAMYLCASSAEGTWTVASYEQYFGPGTRLTVT.

The chain carries TRBV7-2 and TRBJ1-2; D is undetermined. Germline CDR1 is SGHTA and CDR2 is FQGNSA. The CDR3 is made up of 14 amino acids. V lost 5 bases and J lost 4, with 14 bases in between. The CDR3 loop is CASSPKAGGYGYTF. CDR3 bases: TGTGCCAGCAGCCCTAAGGCGGGCGGCTATGGCTACACCTTC.

A few counts support this clone. This sequence joins TRBV4-1 and TRBJ1-1; TRBD1 matches at 9 bases. Germline V CDR1 and CDR2: MGHRA, YSYEKL. V was clipped by 3 bases and J by 1 base; unmatched bases: 3. CDR3 length equals 15 residues. CDR3 coding DNA: TGCGCCAGCAGCCAGAGGGGACAGGGGAACACTGAAGCTTTCTTT. Translated, it gives CASSQRGQGNTEAFF.

The V gene is TRBV4-1, the J gene TRBJ1-1; no clear D. The CDR3 totals 13 residues. Germline assignment: CDR1 MGHRA and CDR2 YSYEKL. The V and J ends lost 4 bases and 8 bases respectively, with 14 bases between them. CDR3 in amino acids: CASSPPRGGEAFF. CDR3 in DNA: TGCGCCAGCAGCCCCCCGCGAGGCGGGGAAGCTTTCTTT.

This chain connects TRBV19 to TRBJ1-4; TRBD1 agrees at 7 bases. V was clipped by 1 base and J by 5 bases; unmatched bases: 4. This CDR3 is 15 amino acids long. Germline CDR1 is LNHDA and CDR2 is SQIVND (reference sequence). The CDR3 is CASSIGDRQNEKLFF. CDR3 DNA sequence: TGTGCCAGTAGTATAGGGGACAGACAAAATGAAAAACTGTTTTTT. Supplemented by reference TRBV19 and TRBJ1-4, the full variable domain reads DGGITQSPKYLFRKEGQNVTLSCEQNLNHDAMYWYRQDPGQGLRLIYYSQIVNDFQKGDIAEGYSVSREKKESFPLTVTSAQKNPTAFYLCASSIGDRQNEKLFFGSGTQLSVL.

This chain connects TRBV9 to TRBJ1-1; no definite D call. V was shortened by 0 bases and J by 2 bases, with 8 bases between the two germline ends. The germline gives CDR1 SGDLS, CDR2 YYNGEE. The CDR3 spans 14 residues. The CDR3 DNA follows: TGTGCCAGCAGCGTAGGAGGGCCTAACACTGAAGCTTTCTTT. Protein: CASSVGGPNTEAFF.